This TCR beta chain appears in the sequencing data of a study of shared clonotypes between healthy human individuals. Method: immunoSEQ multiplex PCR; TCRdb's copy keeps in-frame clones and lacks some. The sample shows millions of clones, approximately 95% of them seen only once. A word on this clone: The conserved phenylalanine or tryptophan is not found at the CDR3 terminus, so this likely reflects a read error.

The sequenced sample was naive CD4+ T cells sorted from blood. Subset reported: CD45RA+ positively selected. The TCR originated in a man aged 18 to 29 in good health.

The CDR3 nucleotides are TGTGCCATCAGGGACCAGGGGAATAACTATGGCTACACCTCC. Its translation is CAIRDQGNNYGYTS. The chain is built from TRBV10-3 and TRBJ1-2; weak D call: TRBD1 (6 bases). Germline CDR1 and CDR2: ENHRY and SYGVKD. V was trimmed by 6 bases and J by 1 base, leaving 12 bases between them. The CDR3 has 14 amino acids.